Sequencing of this T cell receptor beta chain was carried out in a study of blood T cell repertoires in COVID-19. Profiling relied on immunoSEQ multiplex PCR, and the TCRdb table lists in-frame clones only, not all of them. The table lists about 200,000 clones, 80% to 90% of them singletons, with approximately 4% in the top ten. The participants were between 18 and 89 years old and came from some 25 US areas. Self-reported history from a screening survey and questionnaire set each donor's cohort. The CDR3 totals 14 residues. The germline CDR1 and CDR2 sequences are SGHAT and FQNNGV. V dropped 5 bases and J dropped 4 bases, with 13 bases sitting between them.

This chain uses TRBV11-2 with TRBJ2-3; tentative D call: TRBD2 (6 bases). What was sequenced was PBMCs or T cells enriched from blood (not recorded which). The TCR sequence derives from a woman in her 30s who had been exposed to COVID-19. DNA of the CDR3: TGTGCCAGCAGCCTAGCTAGCGTACCAGATACGCAGTATTTT. Its translation is CASSLASVPDTQYF.